The rows below give T cell receptor beta chains drawn from one sample of a study of identical twins. MiXCR, applied by TCRdb to the 5' RACE reads, yields one record per CDR3 protein. Altogether some 1,600,000 distinct CDR3 sequences are present, around a third being singletons, with the ten largest covering less than 0.35%. The source material was cord blood. The receptors shown here come from a newborn girl in good health. Both conserved end residues are part of each CDR3. D genes are given only for firm matches. Clone size is shown for a subset of rows, as once, few, many or a class of expanded clone.

clone size,CDR3 length,J gene,D gene,V gene,CDR3 protein,CDR3 DNA
.,15,TRBJ2-5,TRBD2,TRBV27,CASRPLGAGQETQYF,TGTGCCAGCAGACCCCTCGGAGCGGGGCAAGAGACCCAGTACTTC
.,14,TRBJ2-5,.,TRBV3-1,CASSRFVGGETQYF,TGTGCCAGCAGCCGCTTTGTGGGTGGAGAGACCCAGTACTTC
.,12,TRBJ2-4,.,TRBV28,CASRGGFYVQYF,TGTGCCAGCAGAGGGGGGTTCTACGTGCAGTACTTC
many,14,TRBJ1-5,TRBD1,TRBV5-1,CASSLGTGNQPQHF,TGTGCCAGCAGCTTAGGGACAGGCAATCAGCCCCAGCATTTT
few,11,TRBJ1-1,.,TRBV7-9,CVGHPNTEAFF,TGTGTGGGACACCCGAACACTGAAGCTTTCTTT
few,12,TRBJ2-5,.,TRBV3-1,CASSQAGVRKYF,TGTGCCAGCAGCCAAGCAGGGGTCCGGAAGTACTTC
once,16,TRBJ2-1,TRBD2,TRBV7-9,CASSLALAGGKETQFF,TGTGCCAGCAGCTTAGCCCTAGCGGGAGGAAAAGAGACCCAGTTCTTC
.,14,TRBJ1-1,TRBD1,TRBV12-3/TRBV12-4,CASSSKGQGTEAFF,TGTGCCAGCAGTTCAAAGGGACAGGGCACTGAAGCTTTCTTT
once,13,TRBJ1-1,.,TRBV18,CASSPGADTEAFF,TGTGCCAGCTCACCGGGCGCGGACACTGAAGCTTTCTTT
.,16,TRBJ2-2,.,TRBV7-9,CASSRSASLNTGELFF,TGTGCCAGCAGCCGCTCGGCTAGCCTGAACACCGGGGAGCTGTTTTTT
few,16,TRBJ2-3,.,TRBV9,CASSGLDPSSTDTQYF,TGTGCCAGCAGCGGACTAGATCCCTCTAGCACAGATACGCAGTATTTT
.,17,TRBJ1-5,.,TRBV21-1,CASSKKWGQYSNQPQHF,TGTGCCAGCAGCAAGAAGTGGGGGCAGTATAGCAATCAGCCCCAGCATTTT
.,17,TRBJ2-3,TRBD2,TRBV7-2,CASSLILSGSATDTQYF,TGTGCCAGCAGCCTCATACTTAGCGGGTCGGCCACAGATACGCAGTATTTT
.,15,TRBJ1-6,.,TRBV20-1,CSARGGPSYNSPLHF,TGCAGTGCTAGAGGAGGGCCCTCCTATAATTCACCCCTCCACTTT
few,14,TRBJ2-3,.,TRBV20-1,CSAFTGASTDTQYF,TGCAGTGCTTTTACAGGAGCTAGCACAGATACGCAGTATTTT
.,19,TRBJ2-2,TRBD1,TRBV6-1,CASSLNPSPGTGVAGELFF,TGTGCCAGCAGTCTGAACCCTTCACCCGGGACAGGGGTAGCCGGGGAGCTGTTTTTT
many,13,TRBJ1-2,.,TRBV20-1,CSARDFENYGYTF,TGCAGTGCTAGAGATTTCGAAAACTATGGCTACACCTTC
.,18,TRBJ2-7,TRBD1,TRBV3-1,CASSQDRWGQGASYEQYF,TGTGCCAGCAGCCAAGATCGTTGGGGACAGGGGGCTTCCTACGAGCAGTACTTC
.,15,TRBJ2-1,.,TRBV7-2,CASSPGTGEYNEQFF,TGTGCCAGCAGCCCCGGGACTGGCGAGTACAATGAGCAGTTCTTC
.,15,TRBJ2-7,TRBD1,TRBV5-1,CASSPGTGTHYEQYF,TGCGCCAGCAGCCCCGGGACAGGGACCCACTACGAGCAGTACTTC
.,14,TRBJ1-1,.,TRBV25-1,CASSESPADTEAFF,TGTGCCAGCAGTGAATCCCCCGCGGACACTGAAGCTTTCTTT
.,14,TRBJ2-7,.,TRBV18,CASSPTVQGYEQYF,TGTGCCAGCTCACCGACGGTACAGGGCTACGAGCAGTACTTC
few,16,TRBJ2-3,TRBD2,TRBV20-1,CSAQRGTSSPTDTQYF,TGCAGTGCCCAACGCGGGACTAGCAGCCCCACAGATACGCAGTATTTT
.,15,TRBJ2-2,.,TRBV5-1,CASSKMTGNTGELFF,TGCGCCAGCAGCAAAATGACAGGGAACACCGGGGAGCTGTTTTTT
.,13,TRBJ1-1,.,TRBV6-6,CASSSQGNTKAFF,TGTGCCAGCAGTTCCCAGGGGAACACTAAAGCTTTCTTT
few,17,TRBJ2-7,TRBD2,TRBV28,CASQPGTSGNIRHEQYF,TGTGCCAGCCAACCGGGGACTAGCGGGAATATAAGGCACGAGCAGTACTTC
few,13,TRBJ2-5,.,TRBV9,CASSVEPQETQYF,TGTGCCAGCAGCGTAGAACCACAAGAGACCCAGTACTTC
few,16,TRBJ1-5,.,TRBV5-8,CASNFGRQGSNQPQHF,TGTGCCAGCAACTTCGGTAGGCAGGGGAGTAATCAGCCCCAGCATTTT
.,11,TRBJ2-3,.,TRBV2,CASTISYTQYF,TGTGCCAGCACAATATCATATACGCAGTATTTT
.,15,TRBJ1-4,TRBD1,TRBV5-1,CASSLGDRDDEKLFF,TGCGCCAGCAGCTTGGGAGACAGGGACGATGAAAAACTGTTTTTT
few,19,TRBJ2-1,.,TRBV11-2,CASSLGPYVGGAIYNEQFF,TGTGCCAGCAGCTTAGGGCCTTATGTGGGCGGGGCAATCTACAATGAGCAGTTCTTC
few,13,TRBJ2-5,.,TRBV7-9,CASSLPQNRMQYF,TGTGCCAGCAGCTTACCCCAGAACCGGATGCAGTACTTC
.,12,TRBJ2-1,.,TRBV6-5,CASSYRRDERFF,TGTGCCAGCAGTTACCGAAGGGATGAGCGGTTCTTC
few,15,TRBJ2-7,.,TRBV10-3,CAISPLGSSYNEQYF,TGTGCCATCAGTCCTCTAGGTAGCTCCTACAATGAGCAGTACTTC
few,17,TRBJ1-2,TRBD1,TRBV28,CASSLGTGRGIRDGYTF,TGTGCCAGCAGTTTAGGGACAGGGAGAGGGATAAGGGATGGCTACACCTTC
.,15,TRBJ2-4,.,TRBV21-1,CASSKSQGHKNIQYF,TGTGCCAGCAGCAAATCCCAGGGCCACAAAAACATTCAGTACTTC
.,15,TRBJ2-3,TRBD2,TRBV25-1,CASSEHSGSTDTQYF,TGTGCCAGCAGTGAACATAGCGGGAGTACAGATACGCAGTATTTT
few,12,TRBJ2-1,.,TRBV9,CASSTYRDEQFF,TGTGCCAGCAGCACCTACAGGGATGAGCAGTTCTTC
few,13,TRBJ2-1,.,TRBV24-1,CATSDRTGSEQFF,TGTGCCACCAGTGATAGAACGGGGTCTGAGCAGTTCTTC
.,12,TRBJ1-1,.,TRBV5-6,CASSMSATEAFF,TGTGCCAGCAGCATGTCGGCCACTGAAGCTTTCTTT
.,17,TRBJ1-5,TRBD1,TRBV7-2,CASSSRTGSYSNQPQHF,TGTGCCAGCAGCTCTCGGACAGGCTCCTATAGCAATCAGCCCCAGCATTTT
.,14,TRBJ2-1,.,TRBV2,CASRGGGIYNEQFF,TGTGCCAGCAGAGGGGGGGGAATCTACAATGAGCAGTTCTTC
.,13,TRBJ2-1,TRBD2,TRBV20-1,CSARLAGGPLQFF,TGCAGTGCTAGACTAGCGGGAGGGCCGTTGCAGTTCTTC
.,18,TRBJ2-3,.,TRBV13,CASSLGRRGLGSTDTQYF,TGTGCCAGCAGCTTAGGCCGGCGGGGGCTGGGTAGCACAGATACGCAGTATTTT
.,16,TRBJ2-3,.,TRBV7-8,CASSLIATGGTDTQYF,TGTGCCAGCAGCTTAATAGCCACTGGGGGGACAGATACGCAGTATTTT
few,18,TRBJ2-1,TRBD2,TRBV12-3/TRBV12-4,CASTQSPLTSGGSNEQFF,TGTGCCAGCACCCAAAGCCCCTTGACTAGCGGGGGGAGCAATGAGCAGTTCTTC
.,16,TRBJ2-1,.,TRBV5-1,CASSLWGENRLNEQFF,TGCGCCAGCAGCCTCTGGGGGGAGAATCGATTGAATGAGCAGTTCTTC
.,15,TRBJ1-5,.,TRBV6-1,CASRGPGRANQPQHF,TGTGCCAGCAGGGGTCCGGGACGGGCCAATCAGCCCCAGCATTTT
few,18,TRBJ2-3,TRBD2,TRBV20-1,CSARGTSGRERSTDTQYF,TGCAGTGCTAGAGGGACTAGCGGGAGGGAAAGAAGCACAGATACGCAGTATTTT
once,15,TRBJ1-4,.,TRBV18,CASSPLHPTNEKLFF,TGTGCCAGCTCACCGCTTCACCCAACTAATGAAAAACTGTTTTTT
.,15,TRBJ2-2,TRBD2,TRBV12-3/TRBV12-4,CASTPRTSGTGELFF,TGTGCCAGCACCCCCAGGACTAGCGGGACCGGGGAGCTGTTTTTT
few,13,TRBJ2-4,.,TRBV28,CASSLGHYNEQYF,TGTGCCAGCAGTTTAGGACACTACAATGAGCAGTACTTC
many,16,TRBJ2-3,TRBD1,TRBV5-1,CASSLGQGASTDTQYF,TGTGCCAGCAGCTTAGGACAGGGGGCTAGCACAGATACGCAGTATTTT
many,13,TRBJ2-7,.,TRBV29-1,CSVRGSGPYEQYF,TGCAGCGTTCGCGGTTCAGGCCCCTACGAGCAGTACTTC
.,14,TRBJ2-3,TRBD1,TRBV5-1,CASSRQGVGDTQYF,TGCGCCAGCAGCCGACAGGGGGTAGGAGATACGCAGTATTTT
few,13,TRBJ2-3,TRBD2,TRBV10-2,CAAGIASTDTQYF,TGCGCAGCGGGGATAGCTAGCACAGATACGCAGTATTTT
.,14,TRBJ1-1,.,TRBV10-3,CAIRLGGGYTEAFF,TGTGCCATCAGGCTGGGGGGAGGGTACACTGAAGCTTTCTTT
few,15,TRBJ2-3,.,TRBV14,CASSQDPTRTDTQYF,TGTGCCAGCAGCCAAGATCCAACCCGCACAGATACGCAGTATTTT
many,14,TRBJ2-7,.,TRBV28,CASSLQSAVYEQYF,TGTGCCAGCAGTTTACAGTCGGCGGTCTACGAGCAGTACTTC
once,17,TRBJ2-3,TRBD2,TRBV4-2,CASSQEGTSGGTDTQYF,TGTGCCAGCAGCCAAGAAGGGACTAGCGGGGGCACAGATACGCAGTATTTT